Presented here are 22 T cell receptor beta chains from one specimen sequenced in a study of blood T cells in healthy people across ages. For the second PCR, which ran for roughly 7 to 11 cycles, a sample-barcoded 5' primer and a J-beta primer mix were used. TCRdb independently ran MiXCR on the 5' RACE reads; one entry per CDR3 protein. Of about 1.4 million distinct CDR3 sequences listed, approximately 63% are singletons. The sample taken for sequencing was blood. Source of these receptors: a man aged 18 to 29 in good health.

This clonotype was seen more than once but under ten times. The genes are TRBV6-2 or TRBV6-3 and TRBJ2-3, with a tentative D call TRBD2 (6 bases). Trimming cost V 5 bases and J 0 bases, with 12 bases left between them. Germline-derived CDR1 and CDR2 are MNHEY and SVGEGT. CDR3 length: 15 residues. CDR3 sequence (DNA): TGTGCCAGCAGTGAGGGACTCCCTAGCACAGATACGCAGTATTTT. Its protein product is CASSEGLPSTDTQYF.

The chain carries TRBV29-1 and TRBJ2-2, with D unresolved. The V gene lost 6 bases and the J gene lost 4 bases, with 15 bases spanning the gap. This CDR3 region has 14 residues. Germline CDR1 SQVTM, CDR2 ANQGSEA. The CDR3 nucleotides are TGCAGCGTCGGCCCCGAGCCCCTCACCGGGGAGCTGTTTTTT. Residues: CSVGPEPLTGELFF.

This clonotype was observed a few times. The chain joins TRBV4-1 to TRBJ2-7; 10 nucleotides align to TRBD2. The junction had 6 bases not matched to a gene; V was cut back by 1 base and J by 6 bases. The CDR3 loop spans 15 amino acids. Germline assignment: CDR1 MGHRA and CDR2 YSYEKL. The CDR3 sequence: CASSQAASGSGEQYF. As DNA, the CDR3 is TGCGCCAGCAGCCAAGCGGCTAGCGGGAGTGGCGAGCAGTACTTC.

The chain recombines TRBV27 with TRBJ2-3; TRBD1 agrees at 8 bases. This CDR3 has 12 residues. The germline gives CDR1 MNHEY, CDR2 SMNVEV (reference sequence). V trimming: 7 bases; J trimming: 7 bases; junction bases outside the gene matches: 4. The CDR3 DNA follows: TGTGCCAGCACAGGGGGCGCGAATACGCAGTATTTT. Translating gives CASTGGANTQYF.

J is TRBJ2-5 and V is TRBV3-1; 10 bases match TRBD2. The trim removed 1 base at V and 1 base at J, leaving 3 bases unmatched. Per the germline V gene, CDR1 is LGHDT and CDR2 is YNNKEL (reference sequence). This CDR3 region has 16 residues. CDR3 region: CASSQGPSGGQETQYF. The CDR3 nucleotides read TGTGCCAGCAGCCAAGGACCTAGCGGGGGCCAAGAGACCCAGTACTTC.

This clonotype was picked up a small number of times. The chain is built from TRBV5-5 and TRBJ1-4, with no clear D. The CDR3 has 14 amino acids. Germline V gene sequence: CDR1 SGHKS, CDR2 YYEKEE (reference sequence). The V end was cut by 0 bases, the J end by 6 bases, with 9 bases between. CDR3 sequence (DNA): TGTGCCAGCAGCTTGGACTCGGGGTATGAAAAACTGTTTTTT. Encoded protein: CASSLDSGYEKLFF.

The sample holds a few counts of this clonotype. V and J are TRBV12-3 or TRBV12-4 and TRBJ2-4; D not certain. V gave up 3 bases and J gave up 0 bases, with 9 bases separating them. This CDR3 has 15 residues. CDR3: CASSFHSGAKNIQYF. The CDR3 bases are TGTGCCAGCAGTTTTCATTCTGGAGCCAAAAACATTCAGTACTTC.

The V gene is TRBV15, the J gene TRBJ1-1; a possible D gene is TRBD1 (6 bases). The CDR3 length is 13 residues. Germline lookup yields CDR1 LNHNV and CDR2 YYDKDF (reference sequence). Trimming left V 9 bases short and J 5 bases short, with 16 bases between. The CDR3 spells CATSQGSDTEAFF. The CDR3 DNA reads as TGTGCCACGTCACAGGGATCCGATACTGAAGCTTTCTTT.

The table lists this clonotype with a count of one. CDR3 sequence: CASSVRAGGFTDTQYF. CDR3 nucleotides: TGTGCCAGCAGCGTACGAGCGGGGGGGTTTACAGATACGCAGTATTTT. The rearrangement uses TRBV7-2 and TRBJ2-3, with 10 bases lining up with TRBD2. The V gene end was trimmed by 5 bases and the J gene end by 3 bases; junction bases not matched to a gene: 8. CDR1 is SGHTA and CDR2 is FQGNSA in the germline V gene. The CDR3 runs 16 residues.

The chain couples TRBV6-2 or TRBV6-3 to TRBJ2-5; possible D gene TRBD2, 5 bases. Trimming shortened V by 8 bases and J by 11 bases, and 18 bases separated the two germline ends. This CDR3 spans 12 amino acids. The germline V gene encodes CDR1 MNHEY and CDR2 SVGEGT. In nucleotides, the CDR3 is TGTGCCAGCGGGAATGCGGGTGGGGAGCAGTACTTC. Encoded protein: CASGNAGGEQYF.

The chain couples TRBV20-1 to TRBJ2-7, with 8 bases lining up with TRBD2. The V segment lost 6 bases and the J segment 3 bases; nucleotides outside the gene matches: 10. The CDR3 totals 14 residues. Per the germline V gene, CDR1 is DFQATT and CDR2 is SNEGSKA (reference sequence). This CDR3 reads CSANTLAANYEQYF. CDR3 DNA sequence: TGCAGTGCAAATACACTAGCGGCAAACTACGAGCAGTACTTC.

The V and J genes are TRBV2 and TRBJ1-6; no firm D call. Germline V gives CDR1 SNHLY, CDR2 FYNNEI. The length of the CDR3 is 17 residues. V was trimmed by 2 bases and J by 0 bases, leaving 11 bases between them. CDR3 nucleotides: TGTGCCAGCAGTGAATTAAGAACGAGCTCCTATAATTCACCCCTCCACTTT. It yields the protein CASSELRTSSYNSPLHF.

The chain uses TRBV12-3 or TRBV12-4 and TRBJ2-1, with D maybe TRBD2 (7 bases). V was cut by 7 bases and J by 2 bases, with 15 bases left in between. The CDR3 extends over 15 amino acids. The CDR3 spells CASTPRGAAYNEQFF. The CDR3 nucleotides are TGTGCCAGCACCCCTCGGGGGGCGGCCTACAATGAGCAGTTCTTC.

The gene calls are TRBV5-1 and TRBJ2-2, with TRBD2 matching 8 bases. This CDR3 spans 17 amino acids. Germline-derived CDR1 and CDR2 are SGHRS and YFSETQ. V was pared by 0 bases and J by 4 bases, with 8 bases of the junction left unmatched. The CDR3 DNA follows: TGCGCCAGCAGCTTGGCCTTGGGGACTAGTAGCACCGGGGAGCTGTTTTTT. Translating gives CASSLALGTSSTGELFF.

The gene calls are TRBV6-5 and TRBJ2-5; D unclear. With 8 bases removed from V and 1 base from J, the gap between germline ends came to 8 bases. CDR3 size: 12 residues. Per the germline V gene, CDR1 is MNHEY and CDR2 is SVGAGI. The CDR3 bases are TGTGCCAGCGGACGTGTCCAAGAGACCCAGTACTTC. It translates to CASGRVQETQYF.

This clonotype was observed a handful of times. CDR3 in DNA: TGTGCCAGCAGTGATTTCTCAGGGGGCAAAGGCACCTACGAGCAGTACTTC. Its protein product is CASSDFSGGKGTYEQYF. The rearrangement uses TRBV2 and TRBJ2-7, with 8 bases aligning to TRBD1. Germline CDR1 is SNHLY and CDR2 is FYNNEI. J lost 2 bases, V lost 3 bases, and 12 bases had no gene match. This CDR3 contains 17 residues.

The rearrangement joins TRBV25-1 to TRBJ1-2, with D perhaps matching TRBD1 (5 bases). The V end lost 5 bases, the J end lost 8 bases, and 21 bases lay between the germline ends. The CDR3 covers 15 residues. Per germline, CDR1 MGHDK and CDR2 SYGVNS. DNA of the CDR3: TGTGCCAGCAGTCCCCCTGCGGGACGGACGAGAGGCTACACCTTC. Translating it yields CASSPPAGRTRGYTF.

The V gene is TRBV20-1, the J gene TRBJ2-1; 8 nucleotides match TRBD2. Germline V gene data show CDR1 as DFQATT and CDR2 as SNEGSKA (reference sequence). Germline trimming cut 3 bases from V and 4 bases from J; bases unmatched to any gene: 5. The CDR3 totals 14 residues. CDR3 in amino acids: CSASLGLGYNEQFF. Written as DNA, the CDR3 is TGCAGTGCTAGTCTGGGACTAGGTTACAATGAGCAGTTCTTC.

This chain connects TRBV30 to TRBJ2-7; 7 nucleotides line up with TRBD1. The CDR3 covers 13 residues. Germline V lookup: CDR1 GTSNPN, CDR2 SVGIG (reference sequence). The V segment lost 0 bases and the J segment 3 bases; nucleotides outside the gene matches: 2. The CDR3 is CAWSVGGSYEQYF. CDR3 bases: TGTGCCTGGAGTGTAGGGGGCAGCTACGAGCAGTACTTC.

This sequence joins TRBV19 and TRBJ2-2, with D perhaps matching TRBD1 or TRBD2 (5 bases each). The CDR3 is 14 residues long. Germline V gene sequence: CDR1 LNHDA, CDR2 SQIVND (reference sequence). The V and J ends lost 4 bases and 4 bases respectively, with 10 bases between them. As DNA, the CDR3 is TGTGCCAGTAGTACCGGGACGTCCACCGGGGAGCTGTTTTTT. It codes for CASSTGTSTGELFF.

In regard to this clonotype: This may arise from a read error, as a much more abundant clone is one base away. The CDR3 DNA reads TGTGTCAGCAGTTTACAGGGGGCTGGGGCCAACGTCCTGACTTTC. Amino acids: CVSSLQGAGANVLTF. The chain has TRBV6-2 or TRBV6-3 and TRBJ2-6; 8 positions match TRBD1. This CDR3 spans 15 amino acids. In germline, CDR1 is MNHEY, CDR2 SVGEGT.

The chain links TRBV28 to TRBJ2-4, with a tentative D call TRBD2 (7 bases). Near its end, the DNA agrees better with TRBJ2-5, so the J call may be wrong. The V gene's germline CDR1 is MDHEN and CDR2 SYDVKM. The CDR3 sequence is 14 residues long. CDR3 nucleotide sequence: TGTGCCAGCAGTAAAAGCGGGACACAAGAGACCCAGTACTTC. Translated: CASSKSGTQETQYF.